This T cell receptor (beta chain) was documented in a study of blood T cell repertoires in COVID-19 (dated by TCRdb to 2020 to 2021). Broadly, across the study: Samples from collaborators originated in the United States, Italy and Spain and spanned both the acute and convalescent phases of COVID-19. The material from the prospective study consisted of cDNA or gDNA derived from T cells, B-cell-depleted T cells, or PBMCs. The dataset comprised deeply sampled blood TCRbeta repertoires from subjects exposed to, actively infected with, or recovered from COVID-19. A freely available public database, intended as a resource for researchers studying the immune response to SARS-CoV-2, is where the repertoires were released. Samples were obtained from the ongoing ImmuneRACE study (first 160 participants) and from roughly 1,300 subjects provided by 6 global collaborators. A de-identified subject ID, COVID-19 status, age in years and sex were almost always included in the sample metadata. HLA class I and class II types, where available, came from metadata supplied by the sample provider rather than from assay-based typing. The investigation overall reported the following: The amount of clinical and demographic metadata varied by source and participant and was provided uncurated.

The germline V gene supplies CDR1 MDHEN and CDR2 SYDVKM. Relative to germline, V is 2 bases shorter and J is 3 bases shorter, with 10 bases between their ends. The CDR3 starts with the cysteine, ends with the phenylalanine, and has 15 residues. Only the CDR3 portion is preserved as DNA: 45 bases, with reading frame beginning at the first base. Whole blood was collected in K2EDTA tubes by collaborating institutions according to the institutions' own protocols. For TCRbeta analysis, collaborator samples were shipped as frozen whole blood, as isolated PBMCs, or as DNA extracted from either sample type. This clone was observed once. Its antigen is still unknown. No base qualities exist here, and no much larger clone lies one base off it. TCRbeta CDR3 regions were amplified from genomic DNA by means of the immunoSEQ Assay, a bias-controlled multiplex PCR. In the original analysis: Nucleated cell counts per sample were estimated from amplification of reference gene primers within the assay. To quantify the absolute abundance of each unique TCRbeta CDR3 rearrangement, sequence reads were collapsed and filtered. For each sample, productive Simpson clonality was calculated as the square root of Simpson's diversity index over productive rearrangements. TCRdb holds this immuneACCESS table with in-frame rearrangements only. Some clones are missing; in checked studies, unresolved V genes explain under half, and the rest has no known cause. D and trimming were read from the DNA, whereas the V and J calls and clone size are those reported in that table. This sample comprises 200,000 or so clones, around 87% of them detected only once. 3% to 3.5% of the sample goes to the ten largest clones.

The sequence was collected from a man in his 60s with acute or convalescent COVID-19. The chain uses TRBV28 and TRBJ1-4, with the D gene uncertain. Material: peripheral blood. The bases are TGTGCCAGCAGTTTAACCCGACAATCTAATGAAAAACTGTTTTTT. Translated, it gives CASSLTRQSNEKLFF.